What follows describes a single TCR beta chain. TCRdb reanalysed the 5' RACE reads using MiXCR and keeps one entry per CDR3 protein. The sample includes more than 250,000 distinct CDR3 sequences, more than 9% of them seen just once. This sample stems from a study of CD8 T cells in ankylosing spondylitis. This CDR3 has 11 amino acids. Trimming left V 2 bases short and J 8 bases short, with 6 bases between. The germline V gene encodes CDR1 LGHDT and CDR2 YNNKEL (reference sequence). V usage is TRBV3-1 and J usage is TRBJ1-1, with no clear D. Material: blood, either unsorted or a sorted T cell fraction (not recorded which). This TCR came from a female donor with ankylosing spondylitis or in good health (not recorded which). CDR3 DNA: TGTGCCAGCAGCCAAATGAGAGAAGCTTTCTTT. It encodes CASSQMREAFF. Based on the CDR3 plus reference TRBV3-1 and TRBJ1-1, the full variable domain is DTAVSQTPKYLVTQMGNDKSIKCEQNLGHDTMYWYKQDSKKFLKIMFSYNNKELIINETVPNRFSPKSPDKAHLNLHINSLELGDSAVYFCASSQMREAFFGQGTRLTVV.